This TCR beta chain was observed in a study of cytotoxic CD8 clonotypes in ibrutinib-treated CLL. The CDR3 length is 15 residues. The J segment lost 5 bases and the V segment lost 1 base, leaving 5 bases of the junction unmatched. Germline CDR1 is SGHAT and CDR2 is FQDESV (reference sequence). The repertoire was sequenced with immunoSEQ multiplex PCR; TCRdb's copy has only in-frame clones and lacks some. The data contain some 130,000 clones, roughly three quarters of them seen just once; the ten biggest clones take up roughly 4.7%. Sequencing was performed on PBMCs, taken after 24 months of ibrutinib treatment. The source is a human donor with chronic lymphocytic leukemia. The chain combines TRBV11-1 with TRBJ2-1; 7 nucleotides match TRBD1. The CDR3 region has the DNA TGTGCCAGCAGCTTAGGACCGGGACAGAACAATGAGCAGTTCTTC. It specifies CASSLGPGQNNEQFF.